A selection of T cell receptor beta chains follows, all from one sample in a study of early T cells in non-severe SARS-CoV-2 infection. TCRdb recomputed calls from the 5' RACE reads with MiXCR, one row per CDR3 protein. Among tens of thousands of distinct CDR3 sequences listed, more than 4.5% were seen once. The material was whole blood, obtained at baseline. The receptor set was obtained from an adult who was a healthcare worker with PCR-confirmed SARS-CoV-2 infection or an uninfected control (not recorded which). CDR3s include the opening cysteine and the closing phenylalanine or tryptophan. Fields, in order: V gene, D gene, J gene, clone size, CDR3 DNA, CDR3 protein. The D gene is left open where the match is weak. Size values are once, few and many counts, or a class for expanded clones, and some rows have none.

v_gene: TRBV5-1
d_gene: NA
j_gene: TRBJ2-1
abundance: many
CDR3nt: TGCGCCAGCAGCTTGGGGAGTCGTGGCTCCTACAATGAGCAGTTCTTC
CDR3aa: CASSLGSRGSYNEQFF

v_gene: TRBV4-1
d_gene: TRBD2
j_gene: TRBJ2-7
abundance: many
CDR3nt: TGCGCCAGCAGCCTTACCATAGCGGGACTCTCCTACGAGCAGTACTTC
CDR3aa: CASSLTIAGLSYEQYF

v_gene: TRBV4-1
d_gene: NA
j_gene: TRBJ2-1
abundance: many
CDR3nt: TGCGCCAGCAGCCAAGCTAAGCGTGAGCAGTTCTTC
CDR3aa: CASSQAKREQFF

v_gene: TRBV7-9
d_gene: NA
j_gene: TRBJ2-2
abundance: NA
CDR3nt: TGTGCCAGCAGCCCCTTCGGGTCGAACACCGGGGAGCTGTTTTTT
CDR3aa: CASSPFGSNTGELFF

v_gene: TRBV19
d_gene: NA
j_gene: TRBJ1-5
abundance: NA
CDR3nt: TGTGCCAGTAGTATAGCAGGGGACAGCAATCAGCCCCAGCATTTT
CDR3aa: CASSIAGDSNQPQHF

v_gene: TRBV5-1
d_gene: NA
j_gene: TRBJ1-1
abundance: few
CDR3nt: TGCGCCAGCGGGACTTCGGGCGGATGGAACACTGAAGCTTTCTTT
CDR3aa: CASGTSGGWNTEAFF

v_gene: TRBV13
d_gene: NA
j_gene: TRBJ1-2
abundance: few
CDR3nt: TGTGCCAGCAGCCAAGAGGGCCACTATGGCTACACCTTC
CDR3aa: CASSQEGHYGYTF

v_gene: TRBV7-8
d_gene: NA
j_gene: TRBJ2-1
abundance: many
CDR3nt: TGTGCCAGCAGCTTAGGGACGGGCTACAATGAGCAGTTCTTC
CDR3aa: CASSLGTGYNEQFF

v_gene: TRBV20-1
d_gene: NA
j_gene: TRBJ2-3
abundance: NA
CDR3nt: TGCAGTGCTAGAGTTGGGGATACGCAGTATTTT
CDR3aa: CSARVGDTQYF

v_gene: TRBV11-3
d_gene: NA
j_gene: TRBJ2-1
abundance: few
CDR3nt: TGTGCCAGCAGCTTAGACGGTTCGTCCAACAATGAGCAGTTCTTC
CDR3aa: CASSLDGSSNNEQFF

v_gene: TRBV30
d_gene: NA
j_gene: TRBJ2-4
abundance: many
CDR3nt: TGTGCCTGGAGTCGGGCAGGGAGAGACATTCAGTACTTC
CDR3aa: CAWSRAGRDIQYF

v_gene: TRBV25-1
d_gene: NA
j_gene: TRBJ1-5
abundance: many
CDR3nt: TGTGCCAGCAGTGAACAGGGCAGACAGCCCCAGCATTTT
CDR3aa: CASSEQGRQPQHF

v_gene: TRBV6-2/TRBV6-3
d_gene: NA
j_gene: TRBJ2-5
abundance: few
CDR3nt: TGTGCCAGCAGTTTCACGGCTTACCAAGAGACCCAGTACTTC
CDR3aa: CASSFTAYQETQYF

v_gene: TRBV6-5
d_gene: NA
j_gene: TRBJ2-7
abundance: few
CDR3nt: TGTGCCAGCAGTCCCCAGCCTAAGGGAGAGCAGTACTTC
CDR3aa: CASSPQPKGEQYF

v_gene: TRBV2
d_gene: TRBD1
j_gene: TRBJ2-2
abundance: NA
CDR3nt: TGTGCCACAAAAATACAGGGGGCGCGCACCGGGGAGCTGTTTTTT
CDR3aa: CATKIQGARTGELFF

v_gene: TRBV7-2
d_gene: NA
j_gene: TRBJ2-3
abundance: many
CDR3nt: TGTGCCAGCAGCGAACTAGAATCTCCAGATACGCAGTATTTT
CDR3aa: CASSELESPDTQYF

v_gene: TRBV5-1
d_gene: NA
j_gene: TRBJ2-5
abundance: many
CDR3nt: TGCGCCAGCAGCTTGGGTTTTACCGGGAGTGGCGAGACCCAGTACTTC
CDR3aa: CASSLGFTGSGETQYF

v_gene: TRBV27
d_gene: TRBD2
j_gene: TRBJ2-7
abundance: many
CDR3nt: TGTGCCAGCAGTTTAGCTAGCGGGAGTCACGAGCAGTACTTC
CDR3aa: CASSLASGSHEQYF

v_gene: TRBV6-2/TRBV6-3
d_gene: TRBD2
j_gene: TRBJ2-7
abundance: few
CDR3nt: TGTGCCAGCAGTTACTCGTTGGTAGCGGGAGGGCCGAAGGGAGAGCAGTACTTC
CDR3aa: CASSYSLVAGGPKGEQYF

v_gene: TRBV20-1
d_gene: NA
j_gene: TRBJ1-1
abundance: many
CDR3nt: TGCAGTGCTAGATACGGGTGGGCGAACACTGAAGCTTTCTTT
CDR3aa: CSARYGWANTEAFF

v_gene: TRBV5-1
d_gene: NA
j_gene: TRBJ1-2
abundance: many
CDR3nt: TGCGCCAGCAGCCTGGGACATTCTAACTATGGCTACACCTTC
CDR3aa: CASSLGHSNYGYTF

v_gene: TRBV29-1
d_gene: NA
j_gene: TRBJ2-3
abundance: NA
CDR3nt: TGCAGCGGTACCCGGGACACGGCAGATACGCAGTATTTT
CDR3aa: CSGTRDTADTQYF

v_gene: TRBV7-3
d_gene: TRBD2
j_gene: TRBJ2-1
abundance: many
CDR3nt: TGTGCCAGCAGTTTATCCGCGCCTAGCGGGATACCCCAGGACAATGAGCAGTTCTTC
CDR3aa: CASSLSAPSGIPQDNEQFF

v_gene: TRBV15
d_gene: TRBD1
j_gene: TRBJ2-1
abundance: NA
CDR3nt: TGTGCCACCAGCAGAGCTCCGACCCCGGGACAGTGGTACTCCGATGAGCAGTTCTTC
CDR3aa: CATSRAPTPGQWYSDEQFF

v_gene: TRBV20-1
d_gene: TRBD2
j_gene: TRBJ2-1
abundance: many
CDR3nt: TGCAGTGCTAGAGATCTAGGGACTAGCGGGAGGCACAATGAGCAGTTCTTC
CDR3aa: CSARDLGTSGRHNEQFF

v_gene: TRBV27
d_gene: NA
j_gene: TRBJ1-6
abundance: many
CDR3nt: TGTGCCAGCAGTTTATCGGGGGATTCACCCCTCCACTTT
CDR3aa: CASSLSGDSPLHF

v_gene: TRBV7-8
d_gene: TRBD1
j_gene: TRBJ1-1
abundance: many
CDR3nt: TGTGCCAGCAGCCTATTGACAGGGACTATGAACACTGAAGCTTTCTTT
CDR3aa: CASSLLTGTMNTEAFF

v_gene: TRBV7-2
d_gene: NA
j_gene: TRBJ2-1
abundance: many
CDR3nt: TGTGCCAGCAGCTTAGTTAGGGGCGAGGGGGAGCAGTTCTTC
CDR3aa: CASSLVRGEGEQFF

v_gene: TRBV7-9
d_gene: NA
j_gene: TRBJ2-2
abundance: many
CDR3nt: TGTGCCAGCAGCTTAGGTCCTAGAAAGCTGTTTTTT
CDR3aa: CASSLGPRKLFF

v_gene: TRBV4-1
d_gene: TRBD1
j_gene: TRBJ1-2
abundance: many
CDR3nt: TGCGCCAGCAGCCAAGATTGGGACAGGGCGGCTAACTATGGCTACACCTTC
CDR3aa: CASSQDWDRAANYGYTF

v_gene: TRBV2
d_gene: TRBD1
j_gene: TRBJ1-6
abundance: many
CDR3nt: TGTGCCAGCAGTGTCCAGGGGGCAGCGGGTTCACCCCTCCACTTT
CDR3aa: CASSVQGAAGSPLHF

v_gene: TRBV6-5
d_gene: NA
j_gene: TRBJ1-2
abundance: many
CDR3nt: TGTGCCAGCAGCCTAGACAGGCTGAGAGGCTACACCTTC
CDR3aa: CASSLDRLRGYTF

v_gene: TRBV5-6
d_gene: TRBD2
j_gene: TRBJ2-1
abundance: many
CDR3nt: TGTGCCAGCAGCTTGGAACCTCTAGCGGGAGTCCGCAATGAGCAGTTCTTC
CDR3aa: CASSLEPLAGVRNEQFF